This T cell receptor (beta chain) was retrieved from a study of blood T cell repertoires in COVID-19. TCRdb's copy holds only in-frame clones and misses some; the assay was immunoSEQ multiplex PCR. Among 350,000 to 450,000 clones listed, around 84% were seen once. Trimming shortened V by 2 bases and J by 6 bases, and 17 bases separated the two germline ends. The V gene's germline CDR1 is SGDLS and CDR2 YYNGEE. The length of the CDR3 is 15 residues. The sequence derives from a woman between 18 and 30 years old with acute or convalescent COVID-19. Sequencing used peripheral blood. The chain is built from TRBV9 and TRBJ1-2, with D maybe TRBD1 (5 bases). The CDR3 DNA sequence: TGTGCCAGCAGCGTGGCCGGGACTAGGGGTAATGGCTACACCTTC. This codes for CASSVAGTRGNGYTF.